These 18 T cell receptor beta chains were all obtained from the same sample, sequenced in a study of T cells in Graves' hyperthyroidism and ophthalmopathy. What was amplified from RNA transcripts were TCR beta CDR3 regions. First-round RT-PCR with HTBI primers amplified the TCR CDR3 region. One entry per CDR3 protein, called by TCRdb with MiXCR from the multiplex PCR reads. The sample has approximately 100,000 distinct CDR3 sequences, roughly 40% seen once. The sample taken for sequencing was peripheral blood or thyroid tissue (not recorded which). The receptors were sampled from a woman in her thirties with Graves' hyperthyroidism.

Concerning this clonotype itself: Compared with germline, one end of the junction differs, possibly owing to a read error. The J gene is TRBJ2-6, the V gene TRBV10-3, with D possibly TRBD1 on 5 matching bases. CDR1 is ENHRY, CDR2 SYGVKD, per germline. CDR3 length: 15 amino acids. The CDR3 loop is CAISLRFSGANVPTF. The CDR3 nucleotides are TGTGCCATCAGTCTCAGGTTCTCTGGGGCCAACGTCCCGACTTTC.

CDR3 loop: CASSLGTDGYTF. The CDR3, as DNA: TGTGCCAGCAGCTTAGGGACCGATGGCTACACCTTC. The chain employs TRBV7-2 and TRBJ1-2; D remains unclear. The CDR3 covers 12 residues. Germline loops: CDR1 SGHTA, CDR2 FQGNSA. V gave up 1 base and J gave up 6 bases, with 6 bases separating them.

Many counts were recorded for this clonotype. The chain combines TRBV12-3 or TRBV12-4 with TRBJ2-5; no reliable D call. Trimming cost V 3 bases and J 1 base, with 9 bases left between them. CDR3 length: 14 residues. CDR3 region: CASSFDSTQETQYF. The CDR3 DNA follows: TGTGCCAGCAGTTTCGACTCTACCCAAGAGACCCAGTACTTC.

This clonotype was recorded at least ten times. The genes are TRBV27 and TRBJ1-3; D remains ambiguous. The CDR3 is 15 amino acids. Germline V gives CDR1 MNHEY, CDR2 SMNVEV (reference sequence). Trimming cost V 0 bases and J 9 bases, with 15 bases left between them. CDR3: CASSLSWQAGSTIYF. The CDR3 DNA reads as TGTGCCAGCAGTTTATCTTGGCAGGCTGGGAGCACCATATATTTT.

Only one count was recorded for this clonotype. V is TRBV15 and J is TRBJ2-2; D is perhaps TRBD1 (6 bases). This CDR3 region has 12 residues. Trimming shortened V by 6 bases and J by 4 bases, and 6 bases separated the two germline ends. Germline CDR1 is LNHNV and CDR2 is YYDKDF (reference sequence). CDR3 in DNA: TGTGCCACCAGAGGGGGCACCGGGGAGCTGTTTTTT. This encodes CATRGGTGELFF.

Ten or more counts support this clonotype. V is TRBV2 and J is TRBJ1-4, with 8 bases that match TRBD1. Germline V lookup: CDR1 SNHLY, CDR2 FYNNEI. J lost 8 bases, V lost 4 bases, and 9 bases had no gene match. The CDR3 is made up of 15 amino acids. The CDR3 bases are TGTGCCAGCAGTGTACAGGGGGTTGGGCCCGAAAAACTGTTTTTT. It specifies CASSVQGVGPEKLFF.

Details on this clonotype: Germline and junction disagree at one end, which may indicate a read error. J is TRBJ1-4 and V is TRBV13, with TRBD1 matching 8 bases. From germline, CDR1 is PRHDT and CDR2 FYEKMQ (reference sequence). The CDR3 consists of 15 residues. The CDR3 coding sequence is TGTGCCAGCAAAACGTGGGACAGGTTAAATGAAAAACTGTTCTTT. Translating it yields CASKTWDRLNEKLFF.

This clonotype has a count of ten or more. The chain couples TRBV9 to TRBJ1-3; D remains ambiguous. Germline CDR1 is SGDLS and CDR2 is YYNGEE. With 3 bases removed from V and 0 bases from J, the gap between germline ends came to 19 bases. The CDR3 is 18 amino acids. The CDR3 is CASSDLGGQQPSGNTIYF. CDR3 nucleotides: TGTGCCAGCAGCGACCTGGGTGGGCAGCAACCCTCTGGAAACACCATATATTTT.

This chain joins TRBV10-3 and TRBJ1-2, with TRBD1 as a possible D gene (5 bases). The germline CDR1 and CDR2 sequences are ENHRY and SYGVKD. V lost 10 bases to trimming and J lost 4 bases, with 13 bases between them. The CDR3 loop spans 12 amino acids. The CDR3 region is CATRGAGYGYTF. Written as DNA, the CDR3 is TGTGCCACCCGAGGGGCTGGCTATGGCTACACCTTC.

This clonotype was seen at least ten times. V gene TRBV20-1 combines with J gene TRBJ1-6; no reliable D call. The V end lost 4 bases, the J end lost 6 bases, and 13 bases lay between the germline ends. CDR3 length equals 14 residues. Germline V lookup: CDR1 DFQATT, CDR2 SNEGSKA (reference sequence). CDR3 DNA: TGCAGTGCTACCCTTCCGGCGGGTAATTCACCCCTCCACTTT. Translating gives CSATLPAGNSPLHF.

V gene TRBV30 combines with J gene TRBJ1-2; D not resolved. This CDR3 comprises 14 residues. The V gene lost 1 base and the J gene lost 8 bases, with 17 bases spanning the gap. In germline, CDR1 is GTSNPN, CDR2 SVGIG (reference sequence). In DNA form, the CDR3 reads TGTGCCTGGAGTGGTGGGCAGGCCTTGGGAGGCTACACCTTC. Residues: CAWSGGQALGGYTF.

Points on this clonotype: Given a much more abundant clone one base away, this may be a read error. V usage is TRBV10-3 and J usage is TRBJ1-1; the D is unclear. V lost 11 bases, J lost 0 bases, and 19 bases lay in between. The CDR3 contains 15 residues. CDR1 is ENHRY and CDR2 is SYGVKD in the germline V gene. Here the CDR3 reads CAGSFGPLMNTEAFF. The CDR3, as DNA: TGTGCCGGCAGTTTCGGCCCTTTAATGAACACTGAAGCTTTCTTT.

The rearrangement uses TRBV7-2 and TRBJ2-6, with 8 nucleotides matching TRBD1. CDR3 length: 16 residues. The J segment lost 4 bases and the V segment lost 5 bases, leaving 7 bases of the junction unmatched. CDR1 and CDR2 (germline): SGHTA, FQGNSA. The DNA of the CDR3 is TGTGCCAGCAGCGCCGGACAGGGTCTGGGGGCCAACGTCCTGACTTTC. Amino acids: CASSAGQGLGANVLTF.

This clonotype occurred many times. In nucleotides, the CDR3 is TGTGCCAGCAGCCCGCGGGACGGAGCTAACTATGGCTACACCTTC. Translated, it gives CASSPRDGANYGYTF. V and J are TRBV9 and TRBJ1-2; D is perhaps TRBD1 (5 bases). V lost 4 bases and J 0 bases, leaving 13 bases between the germline ends. This CDR3 has 15 amino acids. CDR1 and CDR2 from the germline V gene are SGDLS and YYNGEE. Together with reference TRBV9 and TRBJ1-2, the CDR3 gives the full variable domain: DSGVTQTPKHLITATGQRVTLRCSPRSGDLSVYWYQQSLDQGLQFLIQYYNGEERAKGNILERFSAQQFPDLHSELNLSSLELGDSALYFCASSPRDGANYGYTFGSGTRLTVV.

In its sample, this clonotype was seen a few times. With a much larger clone just one base away, this may be a read error. The chain employs TRBV7-8 and TRBJ2-3; D remains ambiguous. This CDR3 comprises 15 residues. The germline CDR1 and CDR2 sequences are SGHVS and FQNEAQ. The ends were cut back, 3 bases at V and 3 bases at J, with 13 bases in the middle. This CDR3 reads CASSFGRSWTDTQYF. CDR3 in DNA: TGTGCCAGCAGCTTCGGCAGGAGTTGGACAGATACGCAGTATTTT.

In this sample, this clonotype turned up many times. The chain links TRBV7-9 to TRBJ1-4, with 9 bases matching TRBD1. Trimming cost V 4 bases and J 3 bases; bases outside gene matches: 6. The germline V gene encodes CDR1 SEHNR and CDR2 FQNEAQ (reference sequence). The CDR3 has 16 residues. The CDR3 reads CASSSTTGGPNEKLFF. The CDR3 coding sequence is TGTGCCAGCAGCTCCACGACAGGGGGGCCTAATGAAAAACTGTTTTTT.

A note on this clonotype: This clone may be a read error of a much larger clone one base away. This chain uses TRBV7-9 with TRBJ1-2; a possible D gene is TRBD1 (6 bases). Trimming left V 2 bases short and J 10 bases short, with 20 bases between. Germline V lookup: CDR1 SEHNR, CDR2 FQNEAQ (reference sequence). This CDR3 is built from 15 residues. This chain's CDR3 is CASSLSGGPQNDYTF. The DNA for the CDR3 is TGTGCCAGCAGCTTATCGGGGGGGCCGCAAAATGACTACACCTTC.

This clonotype was counted many times. The chain combines TRBV5-6 with TRBJ2-3; D not certain. The CDR3 is made up of 12 amino acids. CDR1 and CDR2 (germline): SGHDT, YYEEEE. V gave up 5 bases and J gave up 4 bases, with 8 bases separating them. The CDR3: CASSPGSDTQYF. CDR3 bases: TGTGCCAGCAGTCCCGGGTCAGATACGCAGTATTTT.